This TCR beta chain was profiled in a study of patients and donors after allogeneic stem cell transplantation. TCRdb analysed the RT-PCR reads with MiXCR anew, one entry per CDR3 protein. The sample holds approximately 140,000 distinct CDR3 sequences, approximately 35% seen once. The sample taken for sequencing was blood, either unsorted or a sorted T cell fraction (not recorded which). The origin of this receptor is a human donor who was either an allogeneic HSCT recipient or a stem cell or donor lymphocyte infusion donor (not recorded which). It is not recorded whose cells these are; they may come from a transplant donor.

In DNA, the CDR3 is TGCGCCAGCAGCTTGGTACGGGACCAAGAGACCCAGTACTTC. Protein: CASSLVRDQETQYF. The chain is built from TRBV5-1 and TRBJ2-5; unclear D gene. This CDR3 spans 14 amino acids. V was pared by 0 bases and J by 0 bases, with 6 bases between. The germline V gene encodes CDR1 SGHRS and CDR2 YFSETQ. The full variable domain, rest sourced from reference TRBV5-1 and TRBJ2-5, is KAGVTQTPRYLIKTRGQQVTLSCSPISGHRSVSWYQQTPGQGLQFLFEYFSETQRNKGNFPGRFSGRQFSNSRSEMNVSTLELGDSALYLCASSLVRDQETQYFGPGTRLLVL.